This T cell receptor beta chain came from a study of T-cell memory formation after mild COVID-19. Study background: Largely, TCR clusters stayed within a single donor.

Worth noting for this clonotype: What it binds is not known.

Libraries for TCRalpha and TCRbeta carried sample barcodes and unique molecular identifiers via 5'RACE. Each CDR3 protein gets one entry after TCRdb re-called the 5' RACE reads with MiXCR. The table has 210,000 or so distinct CDR3 sequences, 18% seen once. Study-level findings and limits: Proof of SARS-CoV-2 specificity was absent for the second-wave clones that crested on day 37.

V trimming: 7 bases; J trimming: 6 bases; junction bases outside the gene matches: 8. CDR1 and CDR2 from the germline V gene are LGHDT and YNNKEL (reference sequence). The CDR3 runs 14 residues. Material for sequencing was PBMCs or a T cell subset sorted from them (not recorded which). This chain joins TRBV3-1 and TRBJ2-5, with TRBD2 matching 10 bases. This sequence originates from an adult woman who had mild COVID-19 (a few samples of this study predate the infection). Cell type and time point are not known. CDR3 amino acids: CASTRSSGGKTQYF. CDR3 nucleotide sequence: TGTGCCAGCACCCGATCTAGCGGGGGAAAGACCCAGTACTTC.